This T cell receptor (beta chain) stems from a study of T cell responses to AZD1222 COVID-19 vaccine. Findings and caveats of the study: Baseline seropositivity characterized only a handful of AZD1222 recipients. The sample set comprised mostly white British donors with more females, and clonal diversity was possibly underestimated. The peak T cell response came first, and repertoires were sampled only after it.

Notes on this clone: Its antigen remains unknown.

Sequenced by immunoSEQ multiplex PCR; TCRdb stores in-frame clones only, minus some. The profile shows roughly 55,000 clones, about 85% of them singletons. Germline CDR1 and CDR2: SGHAT and FQNNGV. V gave up 4 bases and J gave up 7 bases, with 14 bases separating them. The CDR3 has 15 amino acids. The chain combines TRBV11-2 with TRBJ1-6; D is unclear. This material consisted of peripheral blood, taken on day 0 of AZD1222 vaccination. This TCR came from an adult in good health. CDR3: CASSSPWLLNSPLHF. CDR3 DNA: TGTGCCAGCAGCTCACCCTGGCTCCTAAATTCACCCCTCCACTTT.